The 5 T cell receptor beta chains presented below share a single source sample, sequenced in a study of blood T cell repertoires in COVID-19. Sequencing was performed with immunoSEQ multiplex PCR; in TCRdb, only in-frame clones are kept and a portion is missing. The table records roughly 410,000 clones, about 88% of them present only once. Material for sequencing was peripheral blood. Receptors were obtained from a woman aged 40-49 years with COVID-19, enrolled during active disease.

CDR3 coding DNA: TGCAGTGCTAGTAGGCTAGCGGGGGGACCGAGCTCCTACAATGAGCAGTTCTTC. This sequence encodes CSASRLAGGPSSYNEQFF. V gene TRBV20-1 combines with J gene TRBJ2-1, with TRBD2 identical over 11 bases. This CDR3 spans 18 amino acids. The V segment lost 3 bases and the J segment 0 bases; nucleotides outside the gene matches: 10. Germline V gene lookup returns CDR1 DFQATT and CDR2 SNEGSKA (reference sequence).

Here the CDR3 reads CASSLYGGRSNQPQHF. CDR3 nucleotide sequence: TGTGCCAGCAGTTTATACGGGGGAAGGAGCAATCAGCCCCAGCATTTT. This chain joins TRBV27 and TRBJ1-5; D is perhaps TRBD1 (5 bases). The germline CDR1 and CDR2 sequences are MNHEY and SMNVEV (reference sequence). Trimming shortened V by 1 base and J by 1 base, and 11 bases separated the two germline ends. The CDR3 has 16 amino acids.

The rearrangement links TRBV19 to TRBJ1-1, with D possibly TRBD1 on 5 matching bases. The CDR3 is 15 residues long. Germline V gives CDR1 LNHDA, CDR2 SQIVND (reference sequence). The V gene lost 6 bases and the J gene lost 2 bases, with 16 bases spanning the gap. The CDR3 DNA reads as TGTGCCAGTAGCGGGCAGGGAACAGGAAACACTGAAGCTTTCTTT. It is translated as CASSGQGTGNTEAFF.

The chain uses TRBV28 and TRBJ2-7; 8 bases are shared with TRBD2. This CDR3 has 14 amino acids. Trimming at V came to 6 bases and at J to 1 base, leaving 5 bases not matched to a gene. In germline, CDR1 is MDHEN, CDR2 SYDVKM. CDR3 residues: CASRMRGDSYEQYF. DNA for the CDR3: TGTGCCAGCAGGATGCGGGGGGATTCCTACGAGCAGTACTTC.

The gene calls are TRBV7-2 and TRBJ1-5; D ambiguous. This CDR3 region has 17 residues. V lost 2 bases and J 0 bases, leaving 14 bases between the germline ends. The germline gives CDR1 SGHTA, CDR2 FQGNSA. This CDR3 reads CASSLWSSGYSNQPQHF. CDR3 DNA sequence: TGTGCCAGCAGCTTATGGAGTTCTGGTTATAGCAATCAGCCCCAGCATTTT.